This record covers a single T cell receptor (beta chain). Antigen specificity is unknown. The data originate from a study of Graves' ophthalmopathy and Graves' hyperthyroidism. The study's findings and limits: Among thyroid clonotypes expanded above 0.001 frequency, most also appeared in blood.

This CDR3 has 15 amino acids. Germline loops: CDR1 MDHEN, CDR2 SYDVKM. The junction had 4 bases not matched to a gene; V was cut back by 2 bases and J by 2 bases. RNA transcripts were the source from which TCR beta CDR3 regions were amplified. HTBI primers were employed in first-round RT-PCR, then a second-round multiplex PCR followed. TCRdb called the multiplex PCR reads again in MiXCR, with one record for every CDR3 protein. The table lists hundreds of thousands of distinct CDR3 sequences, 21% of them singletons. Sequenced material: peripheral blood. This chain joins TRBV28 and TRBJ2-5; TRBD1 matches at 8 bases. This sequence was found in a woman in her late teens or twenties with stable Graves' hyperthyroidism. CDR3: CASSLGDRRQETQYF. The CDR3 region has the DNA TGTGCCAGCAGTTTAGGGGACAGGAGACAAGAGACCCAGTACTTC.